The 2 T cell receptor beta chains in this list originate from one sample, sequenced in a study of blood T cell repertoires in COVID-19. The data were produced by immunoSEQ multiplex PCR, yet TCRdb's version contains in-frame clones alone and is incomplete. The sample lists 130,000 to 150,000 clones; over 70% were seen once. The specimen sequenced was PBMCs or T cells enriched from blood (not recorded which). All receptors derive from a man aged 60 to 69 who had recovered from COVID-19.

The V call is TRBV18, the J call TRBJ1-5; a possible D gene is TRBD1 (5 bases). The CDR3 has 13 amino acids. Looked up from germline, CDR1 is KGHSH and CDR2 is LQKENI. Trimming cost V 8 bases and J 6 bases, with 14 bases left between them. The CDR3 DNA sequence: TGTGCCAGCACAGCGCAGGGTACTCAGCCCCAGCATTTT. It is translated as CASTAQGTQPQHF. Looking up the rest from reference TRBV18 and TRBJ1-5 gives the full variable domain: NAGVMQNPRHLVRRRGQEARLRCSPMKGHSHVYWYRQLPEEGLKFMVYLQKENIIDESGMPKERFSAEFPKEGPSILRIQQVVRGDSAAYFCASTAQGTQPQHFGDGTRLSIL.

The chain couples TRBV18 to TRBJ2-2; TRBD2 matches at 10 bases. Germline V lookup: CDR1 KGHSH, CDR2 LQKENI. The CDR3 is 19 residues long. The trim removed 4 bases at V and 5 bases at J, leaving 16 bases unmatched. The CDR3 protein is CASSLSRGASGRKTGELFF. CDR3 coding DNA: TGTGCCAGCTCACTGAGCCGGGGTGCTAGCGGGAGAAAAACCGGGGAGCTGTTTTTT.